This T cell receptor beta chain was sequenced for a study of Graves' ophthalmopathy and Graves' hyperthyroidism. Study-wide points: Using 13 signatures, a model distinguished ophthalmopathy from stable hyperthyroidism, reaching around 85% sensitivity and approximately 80% specificity.

A remark on this clonotype: The antigen is unknown. The junction departs from the called germline gene at one end, perhaps through a read error.

The authors amplified TCR beta CDR3 regions from RNA transcripts. A first-round RT-PCR used HTBI primers, followed by a second-round multiplex PCR. TCRdb itself ran the multiplex PCR reads through MiXCR, one entry per CDR3 protein. The table includes approximately 700,000 distinct CDR3 sequences, over 40% detected once. The CDR3 is 12 residues long. Germline loops: CDR1 WSHSY, CDR2 SAAADI. Sequenced material: peripheral blood. The rearrangement uses TRBV10-2 and TRBJ1-2, with D perhaps matching TRBD1 (6 bases). This clonotype was obtained from an adult man with Graves' ophthalmopathy. CDR3 DNA: TGTGCCAGCAGTCAGGGGCCCTATGGCTACGCCTTC. Its protein product is CASSQGPYGYAF.